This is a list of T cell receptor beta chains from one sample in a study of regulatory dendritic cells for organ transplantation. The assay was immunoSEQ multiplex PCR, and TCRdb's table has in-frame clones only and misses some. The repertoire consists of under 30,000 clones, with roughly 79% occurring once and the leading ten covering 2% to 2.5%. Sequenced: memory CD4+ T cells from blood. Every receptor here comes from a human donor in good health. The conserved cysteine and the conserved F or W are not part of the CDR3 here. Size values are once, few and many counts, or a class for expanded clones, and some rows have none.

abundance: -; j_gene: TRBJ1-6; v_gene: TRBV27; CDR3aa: ASSSRQGNNSPLH
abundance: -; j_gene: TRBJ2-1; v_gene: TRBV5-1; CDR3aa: ASSPRSSGAQRYEQF
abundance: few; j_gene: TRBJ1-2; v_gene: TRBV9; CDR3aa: ASSRDPANNYGYT
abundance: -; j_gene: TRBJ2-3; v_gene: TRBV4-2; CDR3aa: ASASGRAPTDTQY
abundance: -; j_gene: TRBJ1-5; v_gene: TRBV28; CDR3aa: ASVRTGSNQPQH
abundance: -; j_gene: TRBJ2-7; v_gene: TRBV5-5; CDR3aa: ASSLRQDSYEQY
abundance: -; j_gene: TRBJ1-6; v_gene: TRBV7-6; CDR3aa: ASSPRGSGQGHSPLH
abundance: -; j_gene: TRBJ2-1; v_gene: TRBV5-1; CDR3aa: ASQSRGRAAGYNEQF
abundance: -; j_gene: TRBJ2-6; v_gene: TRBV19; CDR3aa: ATGQGTGSGANVLT
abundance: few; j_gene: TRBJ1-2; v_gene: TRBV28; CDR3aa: ASRDAINYGYT
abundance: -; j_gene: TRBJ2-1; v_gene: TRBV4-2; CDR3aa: ASSQVDGPSYNEQF
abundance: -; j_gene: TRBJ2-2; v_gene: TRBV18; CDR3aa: ASCLGTGELF
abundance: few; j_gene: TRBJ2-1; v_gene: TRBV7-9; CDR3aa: ASSPPTGNEQF
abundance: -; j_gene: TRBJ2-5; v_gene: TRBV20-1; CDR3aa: SGERQETQY
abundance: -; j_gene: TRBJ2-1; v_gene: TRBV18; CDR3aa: ASSPVNLQSGNEQF
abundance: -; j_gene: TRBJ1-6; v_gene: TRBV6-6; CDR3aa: ASSRPGQGAAPLH
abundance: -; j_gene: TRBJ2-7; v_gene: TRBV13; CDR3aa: ASSLRPGDEQY
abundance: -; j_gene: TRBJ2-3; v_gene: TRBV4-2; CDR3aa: ASSQQETSATDTQY
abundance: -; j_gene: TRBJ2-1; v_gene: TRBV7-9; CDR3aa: ASSLVPPWGTSGRGQF
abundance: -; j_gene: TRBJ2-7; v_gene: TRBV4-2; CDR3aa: ASSQDEYRAYEQY
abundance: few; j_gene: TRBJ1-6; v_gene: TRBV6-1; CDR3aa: ASVRDNSPLH
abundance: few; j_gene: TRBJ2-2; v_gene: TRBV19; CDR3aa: ASRQGIGELF
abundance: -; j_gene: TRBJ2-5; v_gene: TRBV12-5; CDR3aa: ATGPPEEETQY
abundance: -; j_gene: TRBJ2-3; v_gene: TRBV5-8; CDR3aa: ASSLGDASTDTQY
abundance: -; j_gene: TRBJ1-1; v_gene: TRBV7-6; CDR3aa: ASSLGSHVWGRKDMNTEAF
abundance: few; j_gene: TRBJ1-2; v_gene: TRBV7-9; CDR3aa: ASTSQGFGEPAAYT
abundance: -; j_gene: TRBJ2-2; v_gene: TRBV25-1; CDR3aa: ASTNSKTTGELF
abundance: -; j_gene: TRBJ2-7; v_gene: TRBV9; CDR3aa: ASSASGGAAYEQY
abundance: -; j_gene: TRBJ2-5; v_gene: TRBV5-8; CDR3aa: ASSSGPFPERGETQY
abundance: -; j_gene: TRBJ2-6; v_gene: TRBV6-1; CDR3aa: ASSEGLGANVLT
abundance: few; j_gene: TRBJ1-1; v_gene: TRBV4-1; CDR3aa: ASSRQQGPNTEAF
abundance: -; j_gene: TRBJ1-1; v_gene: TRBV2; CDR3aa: ASSRIQGTEAF
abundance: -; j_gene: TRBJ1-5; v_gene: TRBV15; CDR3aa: ATSRVLGTDNQPQH
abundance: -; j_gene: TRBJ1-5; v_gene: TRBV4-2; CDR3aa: ASSLLQGPGRLDNQPQH
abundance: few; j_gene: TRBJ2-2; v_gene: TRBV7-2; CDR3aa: ASSKRTSGSIGSGELF
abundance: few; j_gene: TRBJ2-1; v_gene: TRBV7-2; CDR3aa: ASSLYSDNEQF
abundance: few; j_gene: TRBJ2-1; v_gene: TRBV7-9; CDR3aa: ASSFRDGNEQF
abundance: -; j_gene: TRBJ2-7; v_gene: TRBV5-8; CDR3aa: ASSSGVAGSYEQY
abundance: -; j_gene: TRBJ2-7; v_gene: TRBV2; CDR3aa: ASSEGLRSYEQY
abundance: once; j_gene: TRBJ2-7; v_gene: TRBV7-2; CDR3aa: ASSLDSSYEQY
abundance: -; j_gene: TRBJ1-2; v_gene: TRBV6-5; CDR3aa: ASSSRTGVGGYT
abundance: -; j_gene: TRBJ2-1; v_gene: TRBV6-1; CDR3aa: ASSKREDGYNEQF
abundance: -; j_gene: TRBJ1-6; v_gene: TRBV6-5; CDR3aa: ASSYSRGGNSPLH
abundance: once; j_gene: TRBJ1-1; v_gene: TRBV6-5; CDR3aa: ASSYTGSNTEAF
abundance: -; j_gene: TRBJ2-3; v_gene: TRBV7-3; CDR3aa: ASSSGRDTDTQY
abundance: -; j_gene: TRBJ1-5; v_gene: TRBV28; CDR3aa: ASSRRASNQPQH
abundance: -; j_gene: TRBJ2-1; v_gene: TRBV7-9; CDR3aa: ASSAGPNNEQF
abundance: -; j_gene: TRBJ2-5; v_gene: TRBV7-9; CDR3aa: ASNGETQY
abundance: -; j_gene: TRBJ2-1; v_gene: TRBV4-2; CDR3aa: ASSQDASGAINEQF
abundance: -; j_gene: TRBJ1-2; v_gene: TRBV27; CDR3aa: ASSLRGDTNYGYT
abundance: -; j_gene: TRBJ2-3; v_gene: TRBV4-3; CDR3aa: ASSLRNTDTQY